This TCR beta chain is from a study of cytomegalovirus exposure and HLA in healthy donors. The germline V gene has CDR1 MDHEN and CDR2 SYDVKM. Trimming pared 6 bases from V and 1 base from J, leaving 13 bases between. The CDR3 is made up of 15 amino acids. Some clones are missing from TCRdb's copy, which holds only in-frame ones; the method was immunoSEQ multiplex PCR. The repertoire consists of 120,000 to 150,000 clones, with roughly 81% occurring once and the leading ten covering approximately 1.4%. The chain links TRBV28 to TRBJ1-5; D is possibly TRBD1 (6 bases). The sample was PBMCs. The TCR was taken from a woman aged 25 to 39 in good health and CMV-seronegative. This CDR3 reads CASSRTVGSNQPQHF. The DNA of the CDR3 is TGTGCCAGCAGCAGGACAGTAGGGAGCAATCAGCCCCAGCATTTT.